This T cell receptor (beta chain) was obtained from a study of regulatory and conventional T cells in RAG deficiency. Germline values: CDR1 GTSNPN, CDR2 SVGIG (reference sequence). Trimming stripped 0 bases from V and 4 bases from J, with 3 bases between. This CDR3 comprises 11 residues. Conventional CD4+ T cells were sorted from blood as CD25-low CD127-high cells. Repertoires were generated with immunoSEQ multiplex PCR, while TCRdb's copy carries only in-frame clones and drops some. The repertoire has approximately 12,000 clones, approximately 93% of them found once; the top ten carry approximately 1%. This sample also appeared in a second study, on regulatory T cells. That investigation notes: The primer mix had 52 TRBV and 13 TRBJ primers.

Sequenced sample: CD4+ effector T cells sorted from blood. The chain has TRBV30 and TRBJ1-1; D unresolved. This TCR was recovered from a human donor in good health. The CDR3 loop is CAWSVSTEAFF. In DNA form, the CDR3 reads TGTGCCTGGAGTGTTAGCACTGAAGCTTTCTTT.